Listed here are 28 T cell receptor beta chains from one sample, sequenced in a study of OX40 agonist ivuxolimab in advanced cancers. Libraries were prepared by immunoSEQ multiplex PCR; TCRdb keeps only in-frame clonotypes and omits some of them. The sample records 70,000 or so clones, around 90% being singletons. The input for sequencing was CD4+ or CD8+ T cells sorted from blood, taken in a trial of the OX40 agonist ivuxolimab. The origin of the receptors is an adult with an advanced solid tumor such as melanoma, head and neck, liver or kidney cancer.

The chain couples TRBV19 to TRBJ1-3, with a weak D call TRBD1 (5 bases). The CDR3 sequence is 14 residues long. In germline, CDR1 is LNHDA, CDR2 SQIVND (reference sequence). The germline V and J ends were trimmed by 3 bases and 3 bases, with 9 bases remaining between them. The DNA of the CDR3 is TGTGCCAGTAGTATTGCACAGGATGGAAACACCATATATTTT. Encoded protein: CASSIAQDGNTIYF.

The gene calls are TRBV7-9 and TRBJ2-1; perhaps D is TRBD1 or TRBD2 (5 bases each). Germline assignment: CDR1 SEHNR and CDR2 FQNEAQ (reference sequence). CDR3 length equals 16 residues. Trimming removed 5 bases from V and 2 bases from J, with 16 bases in between. CDR3 nucleotide sequence: TGTGCCAGCAGCCTCCACGGGGACGGGGCCTACAATGAGCAGTTCTTC. This encodes CASSLHGDGAYNEQFF.

The chain employs TRBV6-6 and TRBJ1-2; D not certain. V lost 2 bases to trimming and J lost 5 bases, with 12 bases between them. Germline CDR1 is MNHNY and CDR2 is SVGAGI (reference sequence). The CDR3 is 14 residues long. CDR3 bases: TGTGCCAGCAGTTACAGTGCTGGCTTATATGGCTACACCTTC. Protein: CASSYSAGLYGYTF.

This clone was seen a single time. The CDR3 DNA is TGCGCCAGCAGCTTGGGCACTAATCAGCCCCAGCATTTT. It translates to CASSLGTNQPQHF. This chain links TRBV5-1 with TRBJ1-5; D unclear. Germline lookup yields CDR1 SGHRS and CDR2 YFSETQ. The V gene lost 0 bases and the J gene lost 4 bases, with 5 bases spanning the gap. The CDR3 runs to 13 residues.

In its sample, this clone was seen once. The chain employs TRBV14 and TRBJ1-6; 7 positions match TRBD1. J gave up 10 bases and V 4 bases, and 7 bases lay outside the gene matches. Germline-derived CDR1 and CDR2 are SGHDN and FVKESK. This CDR3 is built from 14 residues. The CDR3 coding sequence is TGTGCCAGCAGCCTGACAGGGAATGGCTCACCCCTCCACTTT. It yields the protein CASSLTGNGSPLHF.

The rearrangement joins TRBV27 to TRBJ1-3; D may be TRBD1 (5 bases). Trimming removed 11 bases from V and 2 bases from J, with 16 bases in between. Germline lookup yields CDR1 MNHEY and CDR2 SMNVEV (reference sequence). The CDR3 is 14 residues long. The CDR3 DNA reads TGTGCCGCGGGCCCCGGGACGACTGGAAACACCATATATTTT. It specifies CAAGPGTTGNTIYF.

The chain uses TRBV5-1 and TRBJ2-3; D is undetermined. This CDR3 region has 15 residues. Trimming took off 6 bases at V and 0 bases at J, with 14 bases between the two ends. The germline V gene encodes CDR1 SGHRS and CDR2 YFSETQ. The CDR3: CASTETPISTDTQYF. The CDR3 DNA is TGCGCCAGCACCGAGACCCCGATCAGCACAGATACGCAGTATTTT.

This clone occurred once. J is TRBJ2-7 and V is TRBV19, with D possibly TRBD2 on 6 matching bases. The V end lost 5 bases, the J end lost 3 bases, and 17 bases lay between the germline ends. Looked up from germline, CDR1 is LNHDA and CDR2 is SQIVND (reference sequence). This CDR3 comprises 15 residues. CDR3 amino acids: CASSFFGGKNYEQYF. CDR3 nucleotide sequence: TGTGCCAGTAGTTTTTTCGGCGGGAAAAACTACGAGCAGTACTTC.

V gene TRBV4-3 combines with J gene TRBJ2-4; tentative D call: TRBD2 (6 bases). CDR1 and CDR2 from the germline V gene are LGHNA and YSLEER. The V and J ends lost 3 bases and 1 base respectively, with 16 bases between them. The CDR3 spans 17 residues. The CDR3 DNA follows: TGCGCCAGCAGCCAGAGAATTCCCCGGGGGGCCAAAAACATTCAGTACTTC. Translated: CASSQRIPRGAKNIQYF.

The chain recombines TRBV9 with TRBJ1-1; no clear D gene. The CDR3 sequence is 16 residues long. Germline V gives CDR1 SGDLS, CDR2 YYNGEE. V lost 0 bases, J lost 3 bases, and 15 bases lay in between. CDR3 loop: CASSVDLKRVDTEAFF. CDR3 in DNA: TGTGCCAGCAGCGTAGATTTGAAAAGGGTCGACACTGAAGCTTTCTTT.

The chain uses TRBV9 and TRBJ2-5, with 10 bases matching TRBD2. Germline lookup yields CDR1 SGDLS and CDR2 YYNGEE. Trimming cost V 3 bases and J 5 bases; bases outside gene matches: 4. The CDR3 loop spans 14 amino acids. In DNA form, the CDR3 reads TGTGCCAGCAGCGAGCGGGGGGGCCTGGAGACCCAGTACTTC. This encodes CASSERGGLETQYF.

V is TRBV19 and J is TRBJ2-7; TRBD1 agrees at 9 bases. CDR3 size: 14 residues. CDR1 LNHDA and CDR2 SQIVND come from the germline V gene (reference sequence). V shed 4 bases and J 2 bases; nucleotides not matched to a gene: 3. The CDR3 loop reads CASSRDRATYEQYF. CDR3 DNA: TGTGCCAGTAGTAGGGACAGGGCGACCTACGAGCAGTACTTC. The full variable domain, rest sourced from reference TRBV19 and TRBJ2-7, is DGGITQSPKYLFRKEGQNVTLSCEQNLNHDAMYWYRQDPGQGLRLIYYSQIVNDFQKGDIAEGYSVSREKKESFPLTVTSAQKNPTAFYLCASSRDRATYEQYFGPGTRLTVT.

V and J are TRBV7-9 and TRBJ2-5; no clear D gene. CDR1 SEHNR and CDR2 FQNEAQ come from the germline V gene (reference sequence). The CDR3 contains 14 residues. With 4 bases removed from V and 4 bases from J, the gap between germline ends came to 13 bases. DNA for the CDR3: TGTGCCAGCAGCTCAGAGCAACGCTTAGAGACCCAGTACTTC. As protein: CASSSEQRLETQYF.

The chain recombines TRBV6-5 with TRBJ1-2; tentatively, D is TRBD1 (6 bases). CDR1 MNHEY and CDR2 SVGAGI come from the germline V gene. This CDR3 comprises 14 residues. V lost 6 bases and J 1 base, leaving 12 bases between the germline ends. The DNA for the CDR3 is TGTGCCAGCAGAGCAGGGGACTATAACTATGGCTACACCTTC. Translated: CASRAGDYNYGYTF.

The chain is built from TRBV5-1 and TRBJ2-7; tentatively, D is TRBD1 or TRBD2 (6 bases each). CDR3 size: 14 residues. V lost 4 bases and J 4 bases, leaving 15 bases between the germline ends. Germline values: CDR1 SGHRS, CDR2 YFSETQ. The CDR3 bases are TGCGCCAGCAGCATCGGGGGCGGGACTTACGAGCAGTACTTC. As protein: CASSIGGGTYEQYF.

CDR3 region: CASSLGVTNTEAFF. The CDR3 DNA reads TGTGCCAGCAGCTTAGGGGTCACGAACACTGAAGCTTTCTTT. V gene TRBV7-8 combines with J gene TRBJ1-1; no clear D. V lost 1 base to trimming and J lost 1 base, with 7 bases between them. Germline V gene data show CDR1 as SGHVS and CDR2 as FQNEAQ. This CDR3 contains 14 residues.

The chain employs TRBV2 and TRBJ2-5; 7 nucleotides agree with TRBD1. V lost 7 bases and J lost 1; bases outside the gene matches: 9. The CDR3 spans 15 residues. Germline CDR1 SNHLY, CDR2 FYNNEI. CDR3: CASTEGDSIQETQYF. CDR3 DNA sequence: TGTGCCAGCACCGAGGGGGACAGCATCCAAGAGACCCAGTACTTC.

The rearrangement uses TRBV12-5 and TRBJ1-5; D possibly corresponds to TRBD1 (5 bases). The CDR3 totals 12 residues. The germline V gene has CDR1 LGHNT and CDR2 FRNRAP. Trimming removed 10 bases at V and 9 bases at J, with 16 bases between. This CDR3 is CATSQGSRPQHF. The CDR3 DNA sequence: TGTGCTACTAGTCAGGGATCTCGGCCCCAGCATTTT.

The table lists this clone with a count of one. The gene calls are TRBV13 and TRBJ1-1; 7 nucleotides align to TRBD1. The germline gives CDR1 PRHDT, CDR2 FYEKMQ (reference sequence). Trimming took 5 bases from V and 3 from J; bases not matched to a gene: 9. The CDR3 spans 15 residues. The CDR3 nucleotides are TGTGCCAGCAGCACAGGGGAATGGCTCGACACTGAAGCTTTCTTT. Amino acid sequence: CASSTGEWLDTEAFF. Combining the CDR3 with reference TRBV13 and TRBJ1-1 gives the whole variable domain AAGVIQSPRHLIKEKRETATLKCYPIPRHDTVYWYQQGPGQDPQFLISFYEKMQSDKGSIPDRFSAQQFSDYHSELNMSSLELGDSALYFCASSTGEWLDTEAFFGQGTRLTVV.

J is TRBJ1-3 and V is TRBV6-1; no clear D gene. The CDR3 runs to 16 residues. Germline CDR1 reads MNHNS; CDR2 reads SASEGT. Trimming pared 4 bases from V and 4 bases from J, leaving 17 bases between. Here the CDR3 reads CASSAQASSEGNTIYF. The CDR3 nucleotides read TGTGCCAGCAGTGCCCAGGCAAGCTCTGAAGGAAACACCATATATTTT.

This chain connects TRBV5-1 to TRBJ2-7; the match to TRBD2 covers 9 bases. This CDR3 is built from 13 residues. Trimming cost V 2 bases and J 5 bases; bases outside gene matches: 2. Germline V gives CDR1 SGHRS, CDR2 YFSETQ. As DNA, the CDR3 is TGCGCCAGCAGCTTTAGCGGGGGCGACGAGCAGTACTTC. Encoded protein: CASSFSGGDEQYF.

The gene calls are TRBV9 and TRBJ1-1; 7 bases are shared with TRBD1. The germline gives CDR1 SGDLS, CDR2 YYNGEE. The ends lost 0 bases at V and 4 bases at J; junction bases unmatched: 12. The CDR3 runs to 17 residues. The CDR3 reads CASSVVPENQGVTEAFF. CDR3 sequence (DNA): TGTGCCAGCAGCGTAGTTCCCGAGAACCAGGGGGTCACTGAAGCTTTCTTT.

This clone was seen only a few times. The chain has TRBV4-1 and TRBJ2-7; D is tentatively TRBD1 or TRBD2 (5 bases each). Trimming stripped 4 bases from V and 2 bases from J, with 18 bases between. CDR3 size: 16 residues. Looked up from germline, CDR1 is MGHRA and CDR2 is YSYEKL. CDR3 sequence: CASSLARDDLTYEQYF. In DNA, the CDR3 is TGCGCCAGCAGCCTAGCCCGGGACGACCTCACCTACGAGCAGTACTTC.

The V and J genes are TRBV9 and TRBJ2-1; D tentatively reads TRBD1 or TRBD2 (5 bases each). Trimming shortened V by 0 bases and J by 8 bases, and 15 bases separated the two germline ends. The V gene's germline CDR1 is SGDLS and CDR2 YYNGEE. The CDR3 length is 15 residues. This CDR3 reads CASSVDGTLGHEQFF. The DNA of the CDR3 is TGTGCCAGCAGCGTAGATGGGACCCTAGGCCATGAGCAGTTCTTC.

The chain uses TRBV29-1 and TRBJ2-1, with unresolved D. Looked up from germline, CDR1 is SQVTM and CDR2 is ANQGSEA. The CDR3 has 13 residues. V was trimmed by 7 bases and J by 5 bases, leaving 15 bases between them. The CDR3 nucleotides are TGCAGCGCTAACCCCCTAGGCAACAATGAGCAGTTCTTC. Translated, it gives CSANPLGNNEQFF.

The J gene is TRBJ2-7, the V gene TRBV19, with D maybe TRBD1 (5 bases). The V end was cut by 3 bases, the J end by 3 bases, with 15 bases between. This CDR3 region has 15 residues. Germline V gene lookup returns CDR1 LNHDA and CDR2 SQIVND (reference sequence). CDR3 loop: CASSIWQGSIYEQYF. The DNA of the CDR3 is TGTGCCAGTAGTATCTGGCAGGGTAGTATCTACGAGCAGTACTTC.

This clone appeared a single time. The rearrangement joins TRBV19 to TRBJ2-7; TRBD1 is a possible D gene (6 bases). The V and J ends lost 5 bases and 5 bases respectively, with 22 bases between them. CDR1 LNHDA and CDR2 SQIVND come from the germline V gene (reference sequence). This CDR3 is built from 16 residues. CDR3 sequence: CASSAGPQGSSNEQYF. CDR3 sequence (DNA): TGTGCCAGTAGTGCCGGACCTCAGGGGTCTTCCAACGAGCAGTACTTC.

This clone was detected a few times. The J gene is TRBJ1-2, the V gene TRBV7-9; TRBD1 matches 7 bases. This CDR3 region has 13 residues. Germline V CDR1 and CDR2: SEHNR, FQNEAQ (reference sequence). V shed 2 bases and J 8 bases; nucleotides not matched to a gene: 5. CDR3 in DNA: TGTGCCAGCAGCTTACCGGCGGGACAGGGCTACACCTTC. This sequence encodes CASSLPAGQGYTF.